This section outlines one T cell receptor beta chain sequence together with its context. The antigen is not known. The data were taken from a study of cytomegalovirus exposure and HLA in healthy donors. Overall study: Early released data comprised 80 million to 100 million unique TCRs from HLA-typed donors. Study findings and constraints: Researchers catalogued approximately 170 TCR beta chains as cytomegalovirus-associated. Prediction of most subjects' HLA-A and HLA-B alleles by TCR beta sequences was reportedly accurate.

In the PCR, 60 Vbeta and 13 Jbeta primers were used. Sequenced by immunoSEQ multiplex PCR; TCRdb stores in-frame clones only, minus some. The sample records fewer than 250,000 clones, 70% to 75% being singletons. Donors showed nominal health when sampled, although they likely had unrecorded immune exposures. The CDR3 has 15 amino acids. The V end was cut by 2 bases, the J end by 7 bases, with 20 bases between. Germline V gene sequence: CDR1 GTSNPN, CDR2 SVGIG (reference sequence). J is TRBJ2-5 and V is TRBV30; D is perhaps TRBD1 (6 bases). The sequence was obtained from a man aged 25-45 years in good health and CMV-seropositive. The sample was PBMCs. In DNA, the CDR3 is TGTGCCTGGAGTATCACTACAGGGTACGGTGGGACCCAGTACTTC. Translation: CAWSITTGYGGTQYF. Full variable domain (rest looked up from reference TRBV30 and TRBJ2-5): SQTIHQWPATLVQPVGSPLSLECTVEGTSNPNLYWYRQAAGRGLQLLFYSVGIGQISSEVPQNLSASRPQDRQFILSSKKLLLSDSGFYLCAWSITTGYGGTQYFGPGTRLLVL.